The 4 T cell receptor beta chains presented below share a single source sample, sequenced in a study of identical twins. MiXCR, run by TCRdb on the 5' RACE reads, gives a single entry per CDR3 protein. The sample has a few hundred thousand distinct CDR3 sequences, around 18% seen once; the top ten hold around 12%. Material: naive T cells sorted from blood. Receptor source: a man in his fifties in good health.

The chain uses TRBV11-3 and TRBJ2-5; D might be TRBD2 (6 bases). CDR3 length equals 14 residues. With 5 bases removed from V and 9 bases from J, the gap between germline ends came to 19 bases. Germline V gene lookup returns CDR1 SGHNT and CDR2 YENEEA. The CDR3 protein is CASSPYRDPGAQYF. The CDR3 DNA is TGTGCCAGCAGCCCCTACCGGGACCCGGGGGCCCAGTACTTC. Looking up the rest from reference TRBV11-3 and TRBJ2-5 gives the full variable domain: EAGVVQSPRYKIIEKKQPVAFWCNPISGHNTLYWYLQNLGQGPELLIRYENEEAVDDSQLPKDRFSAERLKGVDSTLKIQPAELGDSAVYLCASSPYRDPGAQYFGPGTRLLVL.

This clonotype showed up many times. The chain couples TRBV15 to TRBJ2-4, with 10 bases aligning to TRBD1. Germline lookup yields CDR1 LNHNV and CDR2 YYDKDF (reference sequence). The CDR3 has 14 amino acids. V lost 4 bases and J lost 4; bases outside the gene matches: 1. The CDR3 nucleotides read TGTGCCACCAGCAAGGGACAGGGGAAAAACATTCAGTACTTC. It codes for CATSKGQGKNIQYF.

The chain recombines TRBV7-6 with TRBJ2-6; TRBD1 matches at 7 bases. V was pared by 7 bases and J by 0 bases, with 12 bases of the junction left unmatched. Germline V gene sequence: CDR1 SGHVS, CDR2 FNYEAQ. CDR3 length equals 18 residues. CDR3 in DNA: TGTGCCAGCACAGAGACGGCAGGGGGTATCTCTGGGGCCAACGTCCTGACTTTC. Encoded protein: CASTETAGGISGANVLTF.

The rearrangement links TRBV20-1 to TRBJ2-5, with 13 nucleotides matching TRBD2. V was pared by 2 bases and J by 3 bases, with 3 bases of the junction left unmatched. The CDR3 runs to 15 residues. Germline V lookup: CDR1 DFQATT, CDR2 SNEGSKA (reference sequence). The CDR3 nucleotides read TGCAGTGCTAGAACTAGCGGGAGGGCCGAAGAGACCCAGTACTTC. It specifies CSARTSGRAEETQYF.